Given below is one T cell receptor beta chain in context. The DNA input per sorted-subset replicate PCR was approximately 210 ng, corresponding to some 33,000 T cell genomes. Libraries were prepared by immunoSEQ multiplex PCR; TCRdb keeps only in-frame clonotypes and omits some of them. This table holds 300,000 to 400,000 clones, around 72% found once. This entry comes from a study of shared clonotypes between healthy human individuals. Germline values: CDR1 KGHSH, CDR2 LQKENI. The CDR3 consists of 14 residues. Trimming stripped 2 bases from V and 15 bases from J, with 20 bases between. The study separated CD4+ cells into CD45RA+ naive and CD45RA-negative memory subsets.

Sequencing input: memory CD4+ T cells sorted from blood. As for subset: CD45RA-negative fraction. The TCR comes from a man under 40 in good health. V and J are TRBV18 and TRBJ2-1; D is possibly TRBD2 (6 bases). For the CDR3, the DNA is TGTGCCAGCTCACCAAAAGCGGGCTGGGCCCTGCTGTTCTTC. Protein sequence: CASSPKAGWALLFF.